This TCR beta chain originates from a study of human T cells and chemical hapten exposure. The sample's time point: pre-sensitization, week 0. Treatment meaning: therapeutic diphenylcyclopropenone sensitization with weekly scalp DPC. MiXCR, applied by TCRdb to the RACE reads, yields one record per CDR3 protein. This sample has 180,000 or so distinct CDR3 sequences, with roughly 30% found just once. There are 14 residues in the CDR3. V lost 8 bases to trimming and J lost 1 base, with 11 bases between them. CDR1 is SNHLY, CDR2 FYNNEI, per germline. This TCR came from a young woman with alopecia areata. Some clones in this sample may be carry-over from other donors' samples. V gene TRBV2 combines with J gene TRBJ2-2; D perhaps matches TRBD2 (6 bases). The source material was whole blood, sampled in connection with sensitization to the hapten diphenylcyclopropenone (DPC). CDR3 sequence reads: CASRESMNTGELFF. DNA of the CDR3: TGTGCCAGCCGGGAGTCAATGAACACCGGGGAGCTGTTTTTT.